The T cell receptor beta chain described here comes from a study of blood T cell repertoires in COVID-19. Across the whole study: Both acute and convalescent COVID-19 samples were obtained from the United States, Italy and Spain. PBMCs, B-cell-depleted T cells, or T cells provided the cDNA or gDNA that made up the material.

This CDR3 contains 15 residues. The V segment lost 4 bases and the J segment 5 bases; nucleotides outside the gene matches: 10. Germline CDR1 SGHRS, CDR2 YFSETQ. In the original analysis: Estimated nucleated cell counts came from reference gene primer amplification. Clones were read by immunoSEQ multiplex PCR, and TCRdb kept only the in-frame ones, dropping some. V and J calls and clone size are copied from that table; D and trimming were computed from the DNA. The sample yields some 180,000 clones, around 84% seen once. This clonotype was sampled from a human donor in a cohort sampled during active COVID-19. The chain couples TRBV5-1 to TRBJ2-7; TRBD1 matches 9 bases. The sequencing sample was made of peripheral blood. The CDR3, as DNA: TGCGCCAGCAGCACCGGGACAGGGCGGGACCACGAGCAGTACTTC. This encodes CASSTGTGRDHEQYF. Drawing the rest from reference TRBV5-1 and TRBJ2-7, the complete variable domain is KAGVTQTPRYLIKTRGQQVTLSCSPISGHRSVSWYQQTPGQGLQFLFEYFSETQRNKGNFPGRFSGRQFSNSRSEMNVSTLELGDSALYLCASSTGTGRDHEQYFGPGTRLTVT.